The clone carrying this T cell receptor (beta chain) was seen a handful of times. This CDR3 contains 17 residues. From germline, CDR1 is KGHSH and CDR2 LQKENI. V was pared by 6 bases and J by 1 base, with 21 bases between. The record originates from a study of T cell repertoires in cytomegalovirus infection. Study context: Matching HLA type and CMV infection were both indicated by public TCR beta signatures.

TCRdb re-analysed the reads in MiXCR, keeping a single row per CDR3 protein. The table shows around 740,000 distinct CDR3 sequences, with 35% to 45% occurring only once. Material for sequencing was PBMCs. The receptor was derived from a human donor in good health (CMV status not recorded). Some clones in this sample may be carry-over from other donors' samples. The chain joins TRBV18 to TRBJ1-1; D call uncertain. The chain's CDR3 is CASSPSGSNRRNTEAFF. Written as DNA, the CDR3 is TGTGCCAGCTCGCCCTCGGGGTCCAACCGCCGGAACACTGAAGCTTTCTTT.